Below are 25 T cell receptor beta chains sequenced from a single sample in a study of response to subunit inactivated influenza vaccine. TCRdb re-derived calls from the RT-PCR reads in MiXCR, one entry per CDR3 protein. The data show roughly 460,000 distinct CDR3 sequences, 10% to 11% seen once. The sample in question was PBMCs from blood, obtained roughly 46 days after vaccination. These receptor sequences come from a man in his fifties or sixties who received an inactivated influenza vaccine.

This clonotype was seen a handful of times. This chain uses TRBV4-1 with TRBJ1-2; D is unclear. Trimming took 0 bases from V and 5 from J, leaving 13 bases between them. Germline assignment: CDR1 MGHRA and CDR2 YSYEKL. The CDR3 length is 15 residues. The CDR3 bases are TGCGCCAGCAGCCAAGATGATTCCGGGCGGTATGGCTACACCTTC. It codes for CASSQDDSGRYGYTF.

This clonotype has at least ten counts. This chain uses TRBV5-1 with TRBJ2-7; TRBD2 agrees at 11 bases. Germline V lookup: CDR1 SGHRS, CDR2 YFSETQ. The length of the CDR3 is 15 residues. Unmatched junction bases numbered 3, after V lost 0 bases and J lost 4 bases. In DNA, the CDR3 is TGCGCCAGCAGCTTGGAGTTAGCGGGAGGGTACGAGCAGTACTTC. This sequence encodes CASSLELAGGYEQYF.

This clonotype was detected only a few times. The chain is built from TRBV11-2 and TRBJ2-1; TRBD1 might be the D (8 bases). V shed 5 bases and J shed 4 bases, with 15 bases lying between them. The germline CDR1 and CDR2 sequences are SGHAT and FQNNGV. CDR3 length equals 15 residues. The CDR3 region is CASSPNRGGYNEQFF. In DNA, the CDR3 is TGTGCCAGCAGCCCCAACAGGGGGGGGTACAATGAGCAGTTCTTC.

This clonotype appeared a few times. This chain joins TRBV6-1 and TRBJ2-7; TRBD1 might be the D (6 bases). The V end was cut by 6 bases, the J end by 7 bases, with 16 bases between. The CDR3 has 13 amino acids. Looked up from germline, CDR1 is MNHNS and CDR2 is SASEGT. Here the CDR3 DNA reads TGTGCCAGCAGCCGCAGGGGATCGAGGGAGCAGTACTTC. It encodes CASSRRGSREQYF.

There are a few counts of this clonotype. This chain's CDR3 is CASSSDGLSGGYTF. The CDR3 DNA is TGCGCCAGCAGCTCTGATGGGCTGTCCGGTGGCTACACCTTC. V usage is TRBV5-1 and J usage is TRBJ1-2; no firm D call. CDR1 is SGHRS, CDR2 YFSETQ, per germline. This CDR3 is built from 14 residues. The V end lost 3 bases, the J end lost 7 bases, and 16 bases lay between the germline ends.

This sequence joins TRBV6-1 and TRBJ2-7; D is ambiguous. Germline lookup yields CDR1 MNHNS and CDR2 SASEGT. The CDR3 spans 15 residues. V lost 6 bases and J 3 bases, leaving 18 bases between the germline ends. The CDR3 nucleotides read TGTGCCAGCAGACCCGGCGGACGGCAGATCTACGAGCAGTACTTC. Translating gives CASRPGGRQIYEQYF.

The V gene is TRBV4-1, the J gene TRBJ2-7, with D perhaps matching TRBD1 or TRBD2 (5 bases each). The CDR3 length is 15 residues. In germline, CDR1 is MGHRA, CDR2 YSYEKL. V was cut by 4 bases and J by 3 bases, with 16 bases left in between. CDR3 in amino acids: CASSLGTSVDYEQYF. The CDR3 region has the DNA TGCGCCAGCAGCCTAGGGACCTCCGTCGACTACGAGCAGTACTTC.

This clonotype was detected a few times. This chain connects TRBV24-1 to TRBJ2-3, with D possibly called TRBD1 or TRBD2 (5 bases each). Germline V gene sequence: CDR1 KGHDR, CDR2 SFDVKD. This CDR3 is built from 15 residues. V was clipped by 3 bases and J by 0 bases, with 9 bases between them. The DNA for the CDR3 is TGTGCCACCAGTGATCTCCGGGGCAGCACAGATACGCAGTATTTT. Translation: CATSDLRGSTDTQYF.

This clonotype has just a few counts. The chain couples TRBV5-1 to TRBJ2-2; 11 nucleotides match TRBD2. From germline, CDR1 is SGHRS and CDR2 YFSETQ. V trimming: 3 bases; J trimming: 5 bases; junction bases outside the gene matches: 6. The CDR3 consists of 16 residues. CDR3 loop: CASSSSGGPYTGELFF. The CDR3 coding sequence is TGCGCCAGCAGCTCTAGCGGGGGGCCGTATACCGGGGAGCTGTTTTTT. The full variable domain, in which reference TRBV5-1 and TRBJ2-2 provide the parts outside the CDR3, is KAGVTQTPRYLIKTRGQQVTLSCSPISGHRSVSWYQQTPGQGLQFLFEYFSETQRNKGNFPGRFSGRQFSNSRSEMNVSTLELGDSALYLCASSSSGGPYTGELFFGEGSRLTVL.

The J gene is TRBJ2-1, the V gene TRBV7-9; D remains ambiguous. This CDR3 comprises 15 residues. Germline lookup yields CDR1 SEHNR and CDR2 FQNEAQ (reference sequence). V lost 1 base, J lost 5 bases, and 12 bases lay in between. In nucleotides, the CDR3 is TGTGCCAGCAGCTTAGAGTACCGAGACGACAATGAGCAGTTCTTC. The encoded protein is CASSLEYRDDNEQFF.

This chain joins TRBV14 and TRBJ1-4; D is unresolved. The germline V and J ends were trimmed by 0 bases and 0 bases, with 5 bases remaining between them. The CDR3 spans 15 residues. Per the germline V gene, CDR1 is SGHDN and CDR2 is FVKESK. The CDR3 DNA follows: TGTGCCAGCAGCCAAGAAAGAACAACTAATGAAAAACTGTTTTTT. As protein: CASSQERTTNEKLFF.

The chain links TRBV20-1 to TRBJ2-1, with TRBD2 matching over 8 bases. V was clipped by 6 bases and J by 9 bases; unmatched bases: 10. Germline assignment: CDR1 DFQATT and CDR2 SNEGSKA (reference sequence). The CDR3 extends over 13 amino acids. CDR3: CSALRVSGTEQFF. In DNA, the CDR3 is TGCAGTGCCCTGAGGGTTAGCGGGACTGAGCAGTTCTTC.

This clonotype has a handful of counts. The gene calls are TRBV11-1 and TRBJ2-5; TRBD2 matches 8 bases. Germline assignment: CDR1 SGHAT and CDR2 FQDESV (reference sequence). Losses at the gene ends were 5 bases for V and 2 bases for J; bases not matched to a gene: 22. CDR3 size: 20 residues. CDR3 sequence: CASSQLGGLGVRTIQETQYF. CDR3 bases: TGTGCCAGCAGCCAGCTCGGGGGACTAGGTGTTCGAACGATACAAGAGACCCAGTACTTC.

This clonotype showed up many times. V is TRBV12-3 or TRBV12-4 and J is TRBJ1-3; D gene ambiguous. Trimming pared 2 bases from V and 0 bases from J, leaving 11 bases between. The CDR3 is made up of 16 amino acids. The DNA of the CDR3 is TGTGCCAGCAGTTTACTCCCCATCCTCTCTGGAAACACCATATATTTT. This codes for CASSLLPILSGNTIYF.

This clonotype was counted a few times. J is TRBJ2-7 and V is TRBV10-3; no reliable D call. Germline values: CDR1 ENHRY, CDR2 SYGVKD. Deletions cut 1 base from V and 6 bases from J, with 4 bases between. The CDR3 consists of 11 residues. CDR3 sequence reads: CAISEFGEQYF. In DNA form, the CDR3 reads TGTGCCATCAGTGAGTTTGGCGAGCAGTACTTC.

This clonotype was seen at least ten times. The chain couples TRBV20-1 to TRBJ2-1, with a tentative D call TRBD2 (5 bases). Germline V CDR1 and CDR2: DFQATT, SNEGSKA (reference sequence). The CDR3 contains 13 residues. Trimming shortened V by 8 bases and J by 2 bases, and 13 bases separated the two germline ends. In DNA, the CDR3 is TGCAGTAGTTCGAGCGGTACCTACAATGAGCAGTTCTTC. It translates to CSSSSGTYNEQFF.

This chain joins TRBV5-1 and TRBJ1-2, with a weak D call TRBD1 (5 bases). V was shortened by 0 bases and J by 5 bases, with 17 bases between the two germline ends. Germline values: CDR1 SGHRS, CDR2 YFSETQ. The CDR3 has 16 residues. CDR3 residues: CASSLGEGNRPYGYTF. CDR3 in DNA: TGCGCCAGCAGCTTGGGTGAGGGGAACAGACCTTATGGCTACACCTTC.

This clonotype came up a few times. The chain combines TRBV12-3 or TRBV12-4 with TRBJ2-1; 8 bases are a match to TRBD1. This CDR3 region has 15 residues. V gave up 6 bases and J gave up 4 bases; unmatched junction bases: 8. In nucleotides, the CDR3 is TGTGCCAGCAGAACTGGGACAGGAGCTTACAATGAGCAGTTCTTC. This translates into CASRTGTGAYNEQFF.

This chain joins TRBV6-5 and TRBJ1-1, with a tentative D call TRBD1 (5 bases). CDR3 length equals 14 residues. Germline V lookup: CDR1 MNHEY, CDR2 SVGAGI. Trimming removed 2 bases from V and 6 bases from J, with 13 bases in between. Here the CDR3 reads CASSYNRGVSEAFF. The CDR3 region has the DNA TGTGCCAGCAGTTACAATCGGGGGGTATCTGAAGCTTTCTTT.

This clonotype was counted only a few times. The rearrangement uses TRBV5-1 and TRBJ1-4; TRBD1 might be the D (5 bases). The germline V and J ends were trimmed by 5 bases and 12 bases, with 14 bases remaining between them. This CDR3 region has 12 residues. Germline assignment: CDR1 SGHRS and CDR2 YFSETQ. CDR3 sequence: CASRPTSGQLFF. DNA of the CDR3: TGCGCCAGCAGACCAACTTCGGGACAACTGTTTTTT.

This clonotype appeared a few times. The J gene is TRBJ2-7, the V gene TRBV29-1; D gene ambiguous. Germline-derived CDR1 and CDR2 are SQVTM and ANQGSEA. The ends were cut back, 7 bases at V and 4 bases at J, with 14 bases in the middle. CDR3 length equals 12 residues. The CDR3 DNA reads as TGCAGCGCCCTTGGTAGGGAATACGAGCAGTACTTC. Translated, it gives CSALGREYEQYF.

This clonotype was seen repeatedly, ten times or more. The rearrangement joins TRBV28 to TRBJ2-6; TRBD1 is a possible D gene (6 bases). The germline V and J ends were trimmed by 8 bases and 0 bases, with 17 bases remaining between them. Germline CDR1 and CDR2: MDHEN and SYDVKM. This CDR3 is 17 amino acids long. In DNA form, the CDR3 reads TGTGCCAGCCTATCGACAGGTCCGCTCTCTGGGGCCAACGTCCTGACTTTC. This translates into CASLSTGPLSGANVLTF. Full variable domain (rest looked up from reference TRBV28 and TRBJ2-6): DVKVTQSSRYLVKRTGEKVFLECVQDMDHENMFWYRQDPGLGLRLIYFSYDVKMKEKGDIPEGYSVSREKKERFSLILESASTNQTSMYLCASLSTGPLSGANVLTFGAGSRLTVL.

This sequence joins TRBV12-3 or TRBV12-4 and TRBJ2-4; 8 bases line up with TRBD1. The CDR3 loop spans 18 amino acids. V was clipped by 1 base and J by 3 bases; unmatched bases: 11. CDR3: CASSLGYMAGGSKNIQYF. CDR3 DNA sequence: TGTGCCAGCAGTTTAGGTTATATGGCAGGGGGCAGCAAAAACATTCAGTACTTC.

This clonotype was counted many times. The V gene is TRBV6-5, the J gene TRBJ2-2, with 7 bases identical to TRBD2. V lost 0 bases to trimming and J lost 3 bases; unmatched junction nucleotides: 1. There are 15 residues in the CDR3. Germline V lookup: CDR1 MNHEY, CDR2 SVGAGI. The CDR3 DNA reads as TGTGCCAGCAGTTACTCGCGGGAGTACACCGGGGAGCTGTTTTTT. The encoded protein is CASSYSREYTGELFF.

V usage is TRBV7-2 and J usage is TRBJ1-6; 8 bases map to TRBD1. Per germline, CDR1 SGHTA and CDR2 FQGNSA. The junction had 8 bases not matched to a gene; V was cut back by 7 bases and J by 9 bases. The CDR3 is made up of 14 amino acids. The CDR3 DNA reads TGTGCCAGCACCCAGATCAGGGGGCTTTCACCCCTCCACTTT. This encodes CASTQIRGLSPLHF.